This TCR beta chain appears in the sequencing data of a study of metastatic and nonmetastatic thyroid tumors. Findings and limits, study-wide: Significantly higher TCR beta diversity was reportedly seen in malignant thyroid tumors than benign nodules, in blood and tumor.

This clone was counted ten times or more. The antigen is undetermined. Through MiXCR, TCRdb re-clonotyped the PCR reads. Of 20,000 to 30,000 clones listed, 13% are singletons. The CDR3 spans 14 residues. Germline CDR1 reads DFQATT; CDR2 reads SNEGSKA (reference sequence). Trimming at V came to 6 bases and at J to 0 bases, leaving 8 bases not matched to a gene. Each patient came to thyroid surgery without any prior treatment (of any kind). The TCR was taken from a female donor with papillary thyroid cancer or a benign thyroid nodule (not recorded which). Some clones in this sample may be carry-over from other donors' samples. The sequenced material came from blood. The chain recombines TRBV20-1 with TRBJ2-7; TRBD2 agrees at 7 bases. The CDR3 bases are TGCAGTGCCCCGACTAGCCGAAGCTCCTACGAGCAGTACTTC. Translation gives CSAPTSRSSYEQYF.